This T cell receptor (beta chain) was sequenced during a study of identical twins. Study-wide results and limits: The authors drew conclusions from cross-sectional statistical analysis rather than following the same donors. Insertions ran lower in abundant cord blood beta clonotypes, though not in memory repertoires.

This CDR3 is built from 19 residues. V lost 1 base to trimming and J lost 1 base, with 22 bases between them. Germline lookup yields CDR1 SGHDN and CDR2 FVKESK. Comments on this clonotype: Its antigen is unknown.

A universal primer site was added by template switching, and unique molecular identifiers were carried by the cDNA. TCRdb independently ran MiXCR on the 5' RACE reads; one entry per CDR3 protein. The table records roughly 290,000 distinct CDR3 sequences, roughly 9% of them present only once. The same data also went into a second study, on yellow fever vaccine responses in identical twins.

The rearrangement uses TRBV14 and TRBJ1-1, with D tentatively TRBD1 (6 bases). The clonotype comes from a woman between 18 and 30 years old in good health. Sequencing was done on a sample of CD8+ T cells sorted from blood. The CDR3 nucleotides are TGTGCCAGCAGCCAAGGAATAAAGTTCCGGACAGATCAGAACACTGAAGCTTTCTTT. This codes for CASSQGIKFRTDQNTEAFF. Full variable domain (remainder filled in from reference TRBV14 and TRBJ1-1): EAGVTQFPSHSVIEKGQTVTLRCDPISGHDNLYWYRRVMGKEIKFLLHFVKESKQDESGMPNNRFLAERTGGTYSTLKVQPAELEDSGVYFCASSQGIKFRTDQNTEAFFGQGTRLTVV.